The 28 T cell receptor beta chains in this list originate from one sample, sequenced in a study of T cells after yellow fever vaccination. TCRdb fed the 5' RACE reads into MiXCR, producing one record per CDR3 protein. The sample includes about 340,000 distinct CDR3 sequences, 3.5% to 4.5% of them seen just once. Sample: PBMCs, taken 5 days after the yellow fever booster vaccination. The receptors here all came from a man younger than 35 who received the YFV17D yellow fever vaccine.

This clonotype was detected many times. This sequence joins TRBV23-1 and TRBJ2-1; TRBD1 matches at 7 bases. TRBV23-1 is treated as an ORF (open reading frame) with a function not yet certain. There are 14 residues in the CDR3. Trimming removed 8 bases from V and 4 bases from J; junction bases left unmatched: 8. DNA for the CDR3: TGCGCCAGCCCCGGGACAGCTTTATACAATGAGCAGTTCTTC. It encodes CASPGTALYNEQFF.

This clonotype was seen many times. The chain couples TRBV4-3 to TRBJ2-1, with TRBD1 matching 8 bases. The V gene's germline CDR1 is LGHNA and CDR2 YSLEER. V lost 1 base to trimming and J lost 2 bases; unmatched junction nucleotides: 1. The CDR3 runs 15 residues. CDR3 amino acids: CASSQGQGTYNEQFF. The CDR3 DNA reads as TGCGCCAGCAGCCAAGGACAGGGGACCTACAATGAGCAGTTCTTC.

The chain uses TRBV27 and TRBJ2-3; 12 nucleotides line up with TRBD2. Germline CDR1 reads MNHEY; CDR2 reads SMNVEV (reference sequence). After removal of 6 bases from V and 5 bases from J, the junction contained 6 bases not matched to a gene. This CDR3 is built from 15 residues. The CDR3 coding sequence is TGTGCCAGCAGACCTAGCGGGGGGGCCTTAGATACGCAGTATTTT. Protein sequence: CASRPSGGALDTQYF.

This clonotype was recorded at least ten times. The V and J genes are TRBV5-1 and TRBJ2-7; TRBD2 agrees at 12 bases. Germline lookup yields CDR1 SGHRS and CDR2 YFSETQ. V lost 4 bases to trimming and J lost 5 bases; unmatched junction nucleotides: 7. The CDR3 runs 15 residues. CDR3 nucleotide sequence: TGCGCCAGCAGCGAGAATGGACTAGCGGGGAACGAGCAGTACTTC. It encodes CASSENGLAGNEQYF. The variable domain in full, with the rest retrieved from reference TRBV5-1 and TRBJ2-7, is KAGVTQTPRYLIKTRGQQVTLSCSPISGHRSVSWYQQTPGQGLQFLFEYFSETQRNKGNFPGRFSGRQFSNSRSEMNVSTLELGDSALYLCASSENGLAGNEQYFGPGTRLTVT.

This clonotype turned up a few times. The chain employs TRBV7-9 and TRBJ1-6; D is ambiguous. V lost 1 base and J lost 13, with 11 bases in between. Germline CDR1 and CDR2: SEHNR and FQNEAQ (reference sequence). This CDR3 spans 13 amino acids. CDR3 in DNA: TGTGCCAGCAGCTTAGGGTCCGAACTCCCCCTCCACTTT. Its protein is CASSLGSELPLHF.

The table lists this clonotype with many counts. This chain joins TRBV20-1 and TRBJ2-1; possibly TRBD1 or TRBD2 for D (5 bases each). The germline V and J ends were trimmed by 5 bases and 2 bases, with 10 bases remaining between them. CDR1 DFQATT and CDR2 SNEGSKA come from the germline V gene (reference sequence). The CDR3 has 13 residues. In DNA form, the CDR3 reads TGCAGTGCTGGGTGGGGGACCTACAATGAGCAGTTCTTC. This sequence encodes CSAGWGTYNEQFF.

This clonotype was seen many times. The V and J genes are TRBV4-3 and TRBJ2-5, with TRBD2 matching 9 bases. Looked up from germline, CDR1 is LGHNA and CDR2 is YSLEER. The CDR3 runs 18 residues. The V gene end was trimmed by 0 bases and the J gene end by 2 bases; junction bases not matched to a gene: 10. The CDR3 protein is CASSQDPGPSGVQETQYF. The CDR3 DNA reads TGCGCCAGCAGCCAAGATCCTGGCCCTAGCGGGGTTCAAGAGACCCAGTACTTC.

This clonotype was observed a few times. The chain has TRBV7-2 and TRBJ2-5; 9 bases are a match to TRBD2. The germline V gene encodes CDR1 SGHTA and CDR2 FQGNSA. V gave up 5 bases and J gave up 5 bases; unmatched junction bases: 9. CDR3 size: 15 residues. This CDR3 is CASSGQAGGLETQYF. DNA for the CDR3: TGTGCCAGCAGCGGCCAAGCGGGGGGCCTGGAGACCCAGTACTTC.

This clonotype was recorded many times. The CDR3 loop reads CATSPRQGSDEQYF. CDR3 nucleotides: TGTGCCACCAGCCCCCGCCAGGGGAGCGACGAGCAGTACTTC. The genes are TRBV15 and TRBJ2-7, with D perhaps TRBD1 (6 bases). Germline values: CDR1 LNHNV, CDR2 YYDKDF (reference sequence). CDR3 length: 14 amino acids. V gave up 5 bases and J gave up 5 bases, with 16 bases separating them.

The chain joins TRBV7-2 to TRBJ2-2; 7 bases fit TRBD2. This CDR3 has 16 residues. The V and J ends lost 2 bases and 4 bases, in that order; junction bases with no gene match: 7. Germline CDR1 reads SGHTA; CDR2 reads FQGNSA. CDR3 nucleotides: TGTGCCAGCAGCTTAACCGGCGGGAGCCTCACCGGGGAGCTGTTTTTT. As protein: CASSLTGGSLTGELFF.

This clonotype was observed at least ten times. The chain is built from TRBV3-1 and TRBJ2-1; D is possibly TRBD2 (5 bases). The CDR3 is made up of 12 amino acids. The V end lost 4 bases, the J end lost 13 bases, and 14 bases lay between the germline ends. The germline CDR1 and CDR2 sequences are LGHDT and YNNKEL (reference sequence). The CDR3 spells CASSPVVGVQFF. The DNA of the CDR3 is TGTGCCAGCAGCCCAGTTGTCGGGGTCCAGTTCTTC.

This clonotype was counted many times. V usage is TRBV6-2 or TRBV6-3 and J usage is TRBJ2-7; D unclear. Trimming removed 6 bases at V and 2 bases at J, with 11 bases between. The CDR3 covers 13 residues. Germline CDR1 is MNHEY and CDR2 is SVGEGT. The CDR3 region has the DNA TGTGCCAGCAGGGCGGACGGAGCCTACGAGCAGTACTTC. Its translation: CASRADGAYEQYF.

This clonotype was seen ten or more times. This sequence joins TRBV5-5 and TRBJ2-1, with D unresolved. CDR3 length: 13 residues. Looked up from germline, CDR1 is SGHKS and CDR2 is YYEKEE (reference sequence). With 0 bases removed from V and 9 bases from J, the gap between germline ends came to 10 bases. The CDR3 loop reads CASSLGLEREQFF. In nucleotides, the CDR3 is TGTGCCAGCAGCTTGGGTCTCGAACGTGAGCAGTTCTTC.

This rearrangement joins TRBV7-2 to TRBJ2-3; tentatively, D is TRBD2 (6 bases). The ends were cut back, 5 bases at V and 4 bases at J, with 25 bases in the middle. Germline loops: CDR1 SGHTA, CDR2 FQGNSA. This CDR3 region has 18 residues. CDR3 sequence reads: CASSRKGPRTLAADTQYF. The CDR3 DNA follows: TGTGCCAGCAGCCGAAAAGGCCCAAGGACACTAGCAGCAGATACGCAGTATTTT.

The CDR3, as DNA: TGTGCCAGCAAGGGGGCCACAGATACGCAGTATTTT. Translating it yields CASKGATDTQYF. The V call is TRBV5-4, the J call TRBJ2-3, with 7 bases fitting TRBD1. The length of the CDR3 is 12 residues. Germline assignment: CDR1 SGHNT and CDR2 YYREEE (reference sequence). J gave up 2 bases and V 6 bases, and 0 bases lay outside the gene matches.

This clonotype was recorded many times. The rearrangement uses TRBV18 and TRBJ1-5; 7 positions match TRBD1. This CDR3 region has 17 residues. From germline, CDR1 is KGHSH and CDR2 LQKENI. Germline trimming cut 4 bases from V and 6 bases from J; bases unmatched to any gene: 15. CDR3 DNA: TGTGCCAGCTCACAGACAGGGTCTGTAGGAGTGGGTCAGCCCCAGCATTTT. Encoded protein: CASSQTGSVGVGQPQHF.

This clonotype was seen a few times. J is TRBJ1-1 and V is TRBV6-6; 10 bases agree with TRBD1. This CDR3 is built from 19 residues. The trim removed 6 bases at V and 0 bases at J, leaving 16 bases unmatched. Germline V gives CDR1 MNHNY, CDR2 SVGAGI (reference sequence). CDR3 protein: CASRPNVAGDRGMNTEAFF. CDR3 in DNA: TGTGCCAGCAGGCCCAATGTCGCCGGGGACAGGGGTATGAACACTGAAGCTTTCTTT.

This clonotype was seen many times. The V call is TRBV29-1, the J call TRBJ2-5, with D hard to call. V was cut by 6 bases and J by 0 bases, with 5 bases left in between. The CDR3 is made up of 11 amino acids. Germline CDR1 SQVTM, CDR2 ANQGSEA. This CDR3 reads CSVRYQETQYF. As DNA, the CDR3 is TGCAGCGTCAGGTACCAAGAGACCCAGTACTTC.

V is TRBV12-3 or TRBV12-4 and J is TRBJ2-7, with TRBD2 as a possible D gene (7 bases). The CDR3 runs 13 residues. The germline V and J ends were trimmed by 5 bases and 3 bases, with 11 bases remaining between them. In DNA form, the CDR3 reads TGTGCCAGCAGTGCGGGGGCATACTACGAGCAGTACTTC. Protein product: CASSAGAYYEQYF.

In its sample, this clonotype was seen a few times. The V gene is TRBV5-6, the J gene TRBJ2-1; perhaps TRBD1 as D (6 bases). V was pared by 6 bases and J by 4 bases, with 17 bases between. This CDR3 spans 15 amino acids. Germline V gene sequence: CDR1 SGHDT, CDR2 YYEEEE. The DNA for the CDR3 is TGTGCCAGCATCGGACAGTCCGCCACTTACAATGAGCAGTTCTTC. This sequence encodes CASIGQSATYNEQFF.

The chain is built from TRBV7-6 and TRBJ2-6; D may be TRBD1 or TRBD2 (5 bases each). Trimming took off 3 bases at V and 0 bases at J, with 12 bases between the two ends. This CDR3 spans 17 amino acids. The germline V gene has CDR1 SGHVS and CDR2 FNYEAQ. The CDR3 DNA reads as TGTGCCAGCAGCTTGGGACCGAGGAGCTCTGGGGCCAACGTCCTGACTTTC. It codes for CASSLGPRSSGANVLTF.

This chain links TRBV7-9 with TRBJ1-1; D gene unclear. Trimming took off 5 bases at V and 11 bases at J, with 12 bases between the two ends. Per the germline V gene, CDR1 is SEHNR and CDR2 is FQNEAQ (reference sequence). The CDR3 length is 11 residues. Written as DNA, the CDR3 is TGTGCCAGCAGCACCGGATTAAAGGCTTTCTTT. The encoded protein is CASSTGLKAFF.

The chain has TRBV4-2 and TRBJ2-1, with D perhaps TRBD2 (5 bases). V was cut by 7 bases and J by 0 bases, with 13 bases left in between. The CDR3 has 15 amino acids. Germline V gives CDR1 LGHNA, CDR2 YNFKEQ. The CDR3 region has the DNA TGTGCCAGCAACCTTCCGGGGAGCTCCTACAATGAGCAGTTCTTC. It yields the protein CASNLPGSSYNEQFF.

The rearrangement joins TRBV3-1 to TRBJ1-1; D is uncertain. Trimming shortened V by 1 base and J by 1 base, and 7 bases separated the two germline ends. The germline gives CDR1 LGHDT, CDR2 YNNKEL (reference sequence). This CDR3 contains 14 residues. The CDR3 loop is CASSQGGGNTEAFF. The CDR3 DNA follows: TGTGCCAGCAGCCAAGGCGGAGGGAACACTGAAGCTTTCTTT.

This clonotype occurred a few times. The chain links TRBV9 to TRBJ2-3; weak D call: TRBD1 (5 bases). The CDR3 totals 14 residues. Germline V gene sequence: CDR1 SGDLS, CDR2 YYNGEE. The V end lost 3 bases, the J end lost 0 bases, and 8 bases lay between the germline ends. CDR3 coding DNA: TGTGCCAGCAGCGGACAGAGAAGCACAGATACGCAGTATTTT. Translating gives CASSGQRSTDTQYF.

This clonotype was detected many times. The V call is TRBV11-2, the J call TRBJ2-1, with D possibly being TRBD1 (5 bases). Trimming took off 1 base at V and 8 bases at J, with 15 bases between the two ends. Germline assignment: CDR1 SGHAT and CDR2 FQNNGV. CDR3 size: 15 residues. The CDR3 loop reads CASSLGGRAVDEQFF. The CDR3 nucleotides read TGTGCCAGCAGCTTAGGGGGCCGGGCGGTGGATGAGCAGTTCTTC.

The chain is built from TRBV7-9 and TRBJ1-6; D is possibly TRBD1 (6 bases). V lost 6 bases and J lost 10, with 16 bases in between. This CDR3 comprises 14 residues. Germline CDR1 is SEHNR and CDR2 is FQNEAQ (reference sequence). The CDR3 DNA sequence: TGTGCCAGCAGTACCGGTAGGGGGATCTCACCCCTCCACTTT. Amino acid sequence: CASSTGRGISPLHF.

This clonotype turned up a few times. The rearrangement joins TRBV5-1 to TRBJ2-5; D gene uncertain. The germline CDR1 and CDR2 sequences are SGHRS and YFSETQ. The CDR3 contains 13 residues. With 0 bases removed from V and 3 bases from J, the gap between germline ends came to 6 bases. The CDR3 here is CASSLALEETQYF. CDR3 bases: TGCGCCAGCAGCTTGGCCTTGGAAGAGACCCAGTACTTC.